The 15 T cell receptor beta chains listed next were all sequenced from one sample in a study of T cell responses to AZD1222 COVID-19 vaccine. TCRdb keeps only in-frame clones here, not all; method: immunoSEQ multiplex PCR. Among some 180,000 clones listed, approximately 92% were seen once. Source: peripheral blood, taken 28 days after the second dose of the MenACWY control vaccine. These receptors were taken from an adult who received the MenACWY meningococcal vaccine as a control.

The chain joins TRBV7-9 to TRBJ1-2, with D tentatively TRBD1 (5 bases). Germline V gene data show CDR1 as SEHNR and CDR2 as FQNEAQ (reference sequence). The CDR3 consists of 15 residues. V was cut by 0 bases and J by 0 bases, with 8 bases left in between. The CDR3 loop is CASSLAGTANYGYTF. The CDR3 DNA sequence: TGTGCCAGCAGCTTAGCGGGGACGGCTAACTATGGCTACACCTTC.

The chain employs TRBV24-1 and TRBJ2-7; D is possibly TRBD1 or TRBD2 (6 bases each). This CDR3 spans 15 amino acids. V shed 6 bases and J shed 5 bases, with 19 bases lying between them. Germline V gene lookup returns CDR1 KGHDR and CDR2 SFDVKD. This CDR3 is CATSISSGAGNEQYF. CDR3 in DNA: TGTGCCACCAGTATTAGTTCGGGGGCGGGAAACGAGCAGTACTTC.

The chain recombines TRBV3-1 (or the pseudogene TRBV3-2) with TRBJ1-1; the D gene is possibly TRBD1 (5 bases). CDR3 length equals 12 residues. V shed 1 base and J shed 11 bases, with 11 bases lying between them. Germline CDR1 and CDR2: LGHDT and YNNKEL (reference sequence). The CDR3 nucleotides read TGTGCCAGCAGCCAAGCCGGACGGGGCGCTTTCTTT. Translated: CASSQAGRGAFF.

This chain links TRBV6-5 with TRBJ1-1, with no clear D. This CDR3 is built from 13 residues. V lost 2 bases, J lost 4 bases, and 8 bases lay in between. Germline V lookup: CDR1 MNHEY, CDR2 SVGAGI. DNA of the CDR3: TGTGCCAGCAGTTACGGGCGGAGCACTGAAGCTTTCTTT. This encodes CASSYGRSTEAFF.

V is TRBV27 and J is TRBJ2-7, with no clear D. The CDR3 runs 14 residues. Germline V gives CDR1 MNHEY, CDR2 SMNVEV (reference sequence). V lost 3 bases and J 5 bases, leaving 14 bases between the germline ends. CDR3 loop: CASSFGSGFHEQYF. The CDR3 DNA reads TGTGCCAGCAGTTTCGGGTCAGGATTCCACGAGCAGTACTTC.

DNA for the CDR3: TGTGCCTGGAGTAGGGGGGGAGGCTACACCTTC. It encodes CAWSRGGGYTF. The J gene is TRBJ1-2, the V gene TRBV30, with D maybe TRBD1 (6 bases). V lost 2 bases and J lost 8, with 9 bases in between. The CDR3 contains 11 residues. Germline V gene sequence: CDR1 GTSNPN, CDR2 SVGIG (reference sequence).

This rearrangement joins TRBV4-2 to TRBJ1-5, with D possibly matching TRBD1 (5 bases). V dropped 0 bases and J dropped 6 bases, with 12 bases sitting between them. The CDR3 is 15 residues long. Germline V gene sequence: CDR1 LGHNA, CDR2 YNFKEQ. The CDR3 DNA sequence: TGTGCCAGCAGCCAAGAGCGAGCGGGGCGTCAGCCCCAGCATTTT. Translation: CASSQERAGRQPQHF.

The chain recombines TRBV6-1 with TRBJ1-2; 7 bases are shared with TRBD1. There are 15 residues in the CDR3. V trimming: 0 bases; J trimming: 4 bases; junction bases outside the gene matches: 5. CDR1 and CDR2 from the germline V gene are MNHNS and SASEGT. The CDR3 DNA reads TGTGCCAGCAGTGAAGCGGGACAGATGACCTATGGCTACACCTTC. Translated, it gives CASSEAGQMTYGYTF.

The chain carries TRBV3-1 (or the pseudogene TRBV3-2) and TRBJ1-5; 9 bases agree with TRBD1. CDR1 and CDR2 from the germline V gene are LGHDT and YNNKEL (reference sequence). The junction had 5 bases not matched to a gene; V was cut back by 4 bases and J by 7 bases. The CDR3 spans 14 residues. The CDR3 bases are TGTGCCAGCAGCCTCACAGGGGGCGCGCAGCCCCAGCATTTT. It translates to CASSLTGGAQPQHF.

This clone was detected once. This sequence joins TRBV27 and TRBJ1-5; unclear D gene. The CDR3 has 13 amino acids. Trimming took 4 bases from V and 7 from J, leaving 11 bases between them. CDR1 and CDR2 (germline): MNHEY, SMNVEV (reference sequence). The CDR3 protein is CASSWGGLQPQHF. The CDR3 nucleotides are TGTGCCAGCAGTTGGGGAGGGCTGCAGCCCCAGCATTTT.

Concerning this clone: One end of the junction does not line up with germline, which may come from a read error. This sequence joins TRBV5-1 and TRBJ1-2, with 9 bases fitting TRBD1. Germline-derived CDR1 and CDR2 are SGHRS and YFSETQ. This CDR3 has 15 amino acids. This CDR3 reads CATSHTGGEGYGYTF. The CDR3 bases are TGCGCCACCAGCCACACAGGGGGCGAGGGCTATGGCTACACCTTC.

The rearrangement links TRBV29-1 to TRBJ2-1; D gene uncertain. Trimming removed 7 bases at V and 0 bases at J, with 13 bases between. Germline CDR1 reads SQVTM; CDR2 reads ANQGSEA. CDR3 length equals 14 residues. CDR3 region: CSGGLQSSYNEQFF. CDR3 in DNA: TGCAGCGGTGGGTTACAGAGCTCCTACAATGAGCAGTTCTTC.

Here the CDR3 DNA reads TGCGCCAGCAGCATTGGACAGGGAGTGGAGACCCAGTACTTC. Protein: CASSIGQGVETQYF. The rearrangement joins TRBV5-1 to TRBJ2-5, with TRBD1 matching 8 bases. V dropped 4 bases and J dropped 5; count of bases not matched to a gene: 7. CDR3 length: 14 amino acids. CDR1 is SGHRS and CDR2 is YFSETQ in the germline V gene. The complete variable domain, with remaining parts taken from reference TRBV5-1 and TRBJ2-5, reads KAGVTQTPRYLIKTRGQQVTLSCSPISGHRSVSWYQQTPGQGLQFLFEYFSETQRNKGNFPGRFSGRQFSNSRSEMNVSTLELGDSALYLCASSIGQGVETQYFGPGTRLLVL.

The CDR3 bases are TGTGCCATCACTGCACACAATGAGCAGTTCTTC. This translates into CAITAHNEQFF. The rearrangement links TRBV10-3 to TRBJ2-1, with D unresolved. CDR1 is ENHRY, CDR2 SYGVKD, per germline. The CDR3 is 11 residues long. V shed 7 bases and J shed 5 bases, with 6 bases lying between them.

The rearrangement joins TRBV7-8 to TRBJ2-2; 7 positions match TRBD2. In germline, CDR1 is SGHVS, CDR2 FQNEAQ. There are 15 residues in the CDR3. Germline trimming cut 5 bases from V and 6 bases from J; bases unmatched to any gene: 9. CDR3 DNA: TGTGCCAGCAGCCAGCGGGACTTTTTCTCCGGGGAGCTGTTTTTT. Translating it yields CASSQRDFFSGELFF.